This section outlines one TCR beta chain sequence together with its context. Antigen: not known. The sample comes from a study of PD-L1 blockade in urothelial cancer. Trimming left V 3 bases short and J 7 bases short, with 6 bases between. The CDR3 sequence is 11 residues long. Germline CDR1 reads DFQATT; CDR2 reads SNEGSKA (reference sequence). General study findings and limits: Better survival was forecast by a pretreatment blood TCR clonality below the median.

Profiling relied on immunoSEQ multiplex PCR, and the TCRdb table lists in-frame clones only, not all of them. The table records 15,000 to 20,000 clones, roughly 87% of them present only once. This TCR was sampled from a man aged 50 to 60 with urothelial cancer. J is TRBJ1-4 and V is TRBV20-1; D remains ambiguous. The sequences come from PBMCs, collected around atezolizumab (anti-PD-L1) treatment. CDR3 sequence (DNA): TGCAGTGCTAGGTACTTTGAAAAACTGTTTTTT. Encoded protein: CSARYFEKLFF.